Sequencing of this TCR beta chain was carried out in a study of early T cells in non-severe SARS-CoV-2 infection. At the level of the study: Sequencing used unsorted whole-blood bulk RNA, so chains lack pairing.

CDR3 size: 11 residues. The germline V and J ends were trimmed by 3 bases and 4 bases, with 4 bases remaining between them. CDR1 is KGHSH and CDR2 is LQKENI in the germline V gene. This clonotype came up many times. TCRdb redid the calling of the 5' RACE reads with MiXCR, one entry per CDR3 protein. The sample has roughly 51,000 distinct CDR3 sequences, 6.2% seen once. The chain combines TRBV18 with TRBJ2-7, with D unclear. Specimen: whole blood. The receptor was isolated from an adult who was a healthcare worker with PCR-confirmed SARS-CoV-2 infection or an uninfected control (not recorded which). In DNA form, the CDR3 reads TGTGCCAGCTCACCCCAGTACGAGCAGTACTTC. This translates into CASSPQYEQYF.